The clone carrying this TCR beta chain was recorded only once. Its antigen is unknown. The study ran its PCR with 60 Vbeta and 13 Jbeta primers. The protocol was immunoSEQ multiplex PCR, while the TCRdb copy is restricted to in-frame clones and leaves out a portion. The repertoire holds 150,000 or so clones, with over 60% as singletons. These data come from a study of cytomegalovirus exposure and HLA in healthy donors. Study results and caveats: By HLA locus, TCR association rates varied in a later analysis, with DRB1 showing the most and HLA-C the fewest. A link between a missense DCLRE1C variant and TCR beta V- and J-gene trimming emerged from a later analysis.

V gave up 5 bases and J gave up 3 bases; unmatched junction bases: 6. Germline loops: CDR1 SEHNR, CDR2 FQNEAQ (reference sequence). The CDR3 is made up of 15 amino acids. This clonotype originated in a male donor in good health and CMV-seropositive. Source material: PBMCs. The V gene is TRBV7-9, the J gene TRBJ2-5; 10 bases match TRBD2. The CDR3 coding sequence is TGTGCCAGCAGCCCCAGCGGGGGGGCCGAAGAGACCCAGTACTTC. Translated: CASSPSGGAEETQYF. Drawing the rest from reference TRBV7-9 and TRBJ2-5, the complete variable domain is DTGVSQNPRHKITKRGQNVTFRCDPISEHNRLYWYRQTLGQGPEFLTYFQNEAQLEKSRLLSDRFSAERPKGSFSTLEIQRTEQGDSAMYLCASSPSGGAEETQYFGPGTRLLVL.